These 27 T cell receptor beta chains were sequenced from one sample in a study of blood T cell repertoires in COVID-19 (dated by TCRdb to 2018 to 2021). The receptor library was made with the immunoSEQ multiplex PCR assay. Here the immuneACCESS table is served through TCRdb, limited to in-frame sequences with V and J called. Missing clones are a known gap in these copies; in checked studies unresolved V genes cover under half, and the rest lacks a known reason. The sample yields about 220,000 clones; roughly 80% were counted once. The ten largest clones represent approximately 2.9% of the sample. Sequencing was done on a sample of peripheral blood. These receptors came from a woman aged 25-40 years who had recovered from COVID-19.

The chain combines TRBV7-3 with TRBJ2-1; the match to TRBD2 covers 8 bases. CDR1 is SGHTA, CDR2 FQGTGA, per germline. This CDR3 has 17 amino acids. V lost 0 bases, J lost 2 bases, and 6 bases stayed unmatched. The CDR3 nucleotides read TGTGCCAGCAGCTTAACAGCGACTAGCGTGCCCTACAATGAGCAGTTCTTC. Its translation: CASSLTATSVPYNEQFF.

The chain employs TRBV27 and TRBJ2-2; tentatively, D is TRBD1 (5 bases). Germline CDR1 reads MNHEY; CDR2 reads SMNVEV (reference sequence). Between the trimmed V and J ends, which lost 10 bases and 6 bases, there was a span of 18 bases. The CDR3 is made up of 14 amino acids. The CDR3 nucleotides are TGTGCCACTATGACCGAAGGCAGGGCCGGGGAGCTGTTTTTT. Protein product: CATMTEGRAGELFF.

The rearrangement links TRBV9 to TRBJ2-7, with D possibly being TRBD2 (5 bases). CDR1 is SGDLS, CDR2 YYNGEE, per germline. Trimming pared 1 base from V and 3 bases from J, leaving 14 bases between. The length of the CDR3 is 15 residues. The CDR3 sequence: CASSVMDLEGYEQYF. Here the CDR3 DNA reads TGTGCCAGCAGCGTAATGGACCTTGAGGGCTACGAGCAGTACTTC.

In regard to this clone: This specimen includes other DNA sequences encoding the same CDR3. The V and J genes are TRBV30 and TRBJ2-4; 9 bases map to TRBD2. The CDR3 is made up of 14 amino acids. Germline-derived CDR1 and CDR2 are GTSNPN and SVGIG (reference sequence). J lost 0 bases, V lost 3 bases, and 0 bases had no gene match. The chain's CDR3 is CAWRLAGAKNIQYF. The CDR3 nucleotides are TGTGCCTGGAGACTAGCGGGAGCCAAAAACATTCAGTACTTC.

The CDR3 sequence is CAWDGGNQPQHF. The CDR3 DNA reads as TGTGCCTGGGACGGGGGTAATCAGCCCCAGCATTTT. V gene TRBV30 combines with J gene TRBJ1-5, with D possibly matching TRBD1 (5 bases). Trimming removed 5 bases at V and 4 bases at J, with 9 bases between. Germline-derived CDR1 and CDR2 are GTSNPN and SVGIG (reference sequence). This CDR3 is 12 amino acids long.

The chain links TRBV7-2 to TRBJ2-7; D ambiguous. The CDR3 consists of 13 residues. V was clipped by 0 bases and J by 3 bases, with 6 bases between them. Germline V gives CDR1 SGHTA, CDR2 FQGNSA. The CDR3 reads CASSLANSYEQYF. The DNA for the CDR3 is TGTGCCAGCAGCTTAGCGAACAGCTACGAGCAGTACTTC.

The chain recombines TRBV5-1 with TRBJ1-5, with TRBD1 as a possible D gene (5 bases). The V and J ends lost 1 base and 2 bases respectively, with 7 bases between them. Germline V CDR1 and CDR2: SGHRS, YFSETQ. This CDR3 spans 14 amino acids. CDR3 sequence (DNA): TGCGCCAGCAGCTTGTTAGGGGGCAATCAGCCCCAGCATTTT. It specifies CASSLLGGNQPQHF. Full variable domain (missing parts from reference TRBV5-1 and TRBJ1-5): KAGVTQTPRYLIKTRGQQVTLSCSPISGHRSVSWYQQTPGQGLQFLFEYFSETQRNKGNFPGRFSGRQFSNSRSEMNVSTLELGDSALYLCASSLLGGNQPQHFGDGTRLSIL.

V is TRBV19 and J is TRBJ2-1; 9 bases fit TRBD2. CDR1 and CDR2 from the germline V gene are LNHDA and SQIVND (reference sequence). V lost 5 bases to trimming and J lost 6 bases; unmatched junction nucleotides: 8. The CDR3 is 15 residues long. CDR3 protein: CASSFSSGISNEQFF. DNA for the CDR3: TGTGCCAGTAGTTTCTCTAGCGGGATAAGCAATGAGCAGTTCTTC.

The chain joins TRBV9 to TRBJ2-2, with 7 nucleotides matching TRBD2. CDR1 and CDR2 (germline): SGDLS, YYNGEE. The ends lost 5 bases at V and 0 bases at J; junction bases unmatched: 7. The CDR3 extends over 16 amino acids. The CDR3 protein is CASSDRAGPNTGELFF. The CDR3 nucleotides read TGTGCCAGCAGTGATAGAGCGGGGCCGAACACCGGGGAGCTGTTTTTT.

This chain joins TRBV5-6 and TRBJ1-3, with 7 bases lining up with TRBD1. V gave up 3 bases and J gave up 3 bases; unmatched junction bases: 3. The V gene's germline CDR1 is SGHDT and CDR2 YYEEEE. The CDR3 totals 14 residues. CDR3 amino acids: CASSWGQFGNTIYF. As DNA, the CDR3 is TGTGCCAGCAGCTGGGGACAGTTTGGAAACACCATATATTTT. The variable domain in full, completed from reference TRBV5-6 and TRBJ1-3, reads DAGVTQSPTHLIKTRGQQVTLRCSPKSGHDTVSWYQQALGQGPQFIFQYYEEEERQRGNFPDRFSGHQFPNYSSELNVNALLLGDSALYLCASSWGQFGNTIYFGEGSWLTVV.

V usage is TRBV3-1 (or the pseudogene TRBV3-2) and J usage is TRBJ2-3, with D possibly matching TRBD1 (6 bases). There are 13 residues in the CDR3. Trimming took off 7 bases at V and 0 bases at J, with 8 bases between the two ends. CDR1 and CDR2 (germline): LGHDT, YNNKEL (reference sequence). CDR3 amino acids: CASTTGSTDTQYF. The CDR3 DNA is TGTGCCAGCACTACAGGGAGCACAGATACGCAGTATTTT.

This clone was seen a few times. This chain uses TRBV10-2 with TRBJ2-4, with 8 bases that match TRBD1. The germline CDR1 and CDR2 sequences are WSHSY and SAAADI. The CDR3 runs to 18 residues. The junction had 10 bases not matched to a gene; V was cut back by 3 bases and J by 0 bases. The CDR3 DNA is TGCGCCAGCAGTGAACGACAGGGGATTATTCTAGCCAAAAACATTCAGTACTTC. Amino acid sequence: CASSERQGIILAKNIQYF.

This clone appeared a few times. The V call is TRBV6-4, the J call TRBJ2-2; possibly TRBD2 for D (6 bases). CDR3 size: 15 residues. CDR1 and CDR2 from the germline V gene are MRHNA and SNTAGT. With 4 bases removed from V and 1 base from J, the gap between germline ends came to 10 bases. CDR3 nucleotides: TGTGCCAGCAGTGCGACTAGTATGAACACCGGGGAGCTGTTTTTT. Its translation: CASSATSMNTGELFF.

This clone has a handful of counts. The same CDR3 arises from other DNA sequences in this sample as well. The chain has TRBV18 and TRBJ1-5; D perhaps matches TRBD1 (5 bases). Germline CDR1 KGHSH, CDR2 LQKENI. V lost 3 bases, J lost 4 bases, and 13 bases lay in between. The CDR3 totals 15 residues. The CDR3: CASSPTGLGNQPQHF. CDR3 DNA sequence: TGTGCCAGCTCACCTACAGGTTTGGGGAATCAGCCCCAGCATTTT.

The J gene is TRBJ2-7, the V gene TRBV3-1 (or the pseudogene TRBV3-2), with TRBD1 identical over 10 bases. Per the germline V gene, CDR1 is LGHDT and CDR2 is YNNKEL (reference sequence). The CDR3 extends over 15 amino acids. The J segment lost 9 bases and the V segment lost 4 bases, leaving 12 bases of the junction unmatched. This CDR3 is CASSLSGTGVLGQYF. CDR3 DNA sequence: TGTGCCAGCAGCCTTTCCGGGACAGGGGTCTTGGGGCAGTACTTC.

The chain couples TRBV10-1 to TRBJ2-2; D is unclear. CDR1 and CDR2 from the germline V gene are WNHNN and SYGVQD (reference sequence). The CDR3 consists of 11 residues. Trimming stripped 5 bases from V and 6 bases from J, with 4 bases between. The CDR3 bases are TGCGCCAGCAGTTCCTCCGGGGAGCTGTTTTTT. It codes for CASSSSGELFF.

This clone has only a few counts. The CDR3 region is CASTGDAGGYTF. The CDR3 DNA is TGTGCCAGCACCGGGGATGCGGGAGGCTACACCTTC. The genes are TRBV28 and TRBJ1-2; D ambiguous. Germline V CDR1 and CDR2: MDHEN, SYDVKM. CDR3 length: 12 residues. The V end was cut by 7 bases, the J end by 8 bases, with 14 bases between.

This clone was seen a few times. At one end the junction does not follow the germline gene, possibly because of a read error. This chain links TRBV18 with TRBJ1-1; D possibly corresponds to TRBD1 (5 bases). Germline-derived CDR1 and CDR2 are KGHSH and LQKENI. The CDR3 is 14 residues long. CDR3 DNA: TGTGCCAGCTCACCGGCGGAGGGGCCTGCTGAAGTTTTCTTT. It codes for CASSPAEGPAEVFF.

CDR3 region: CAWSGTIDTQYF. CDR3 nucleotides: TGTGCCTGGAGTGGGACTATAGATACGCAGTATTTT. The chain recombines TRBV30 with TRBJ2-3; D is perhaps TRBD2 (6 bases). V shed 1 base and J shed 5 bases, with 7 bases lying between them. Germline V gene data show CDR1 as GTSNPN and CDR2 as SVGIG (reference sequence). The CDR3 totals 12 residues.

This clone occurred once. This chain connects TRBV5-1 to TRBJ1-1; 8 bases map to TRBD1. The CDR3 length is 15 residues. The V gene's germline CDR1 is SGHRS and CDR2 YFSETQ. The junction had 6 bases not matched to a gene; V was cut back by 1 base and J by 4 bases. The CDR3 region is CASSLLGQAGTEAFF. CDR3 DNA: TGCGCCAGCAGCTTGTTGGGACAGGCAGGCACTGAAGCTTTCTTT.

The chain joins TRBV5-1 to TRBJ2-1; a possible D gene is TRBD2 (6 bases). V was trimmed by 1 base and J by 6 bases, leaving 14 bases between them. Germline CDR1 SGHRS, CDR2 YFSETQ. The CDR3 runs to 15 residues. CDR3 nucleotide sequence: TGCGCCAGCAGCTTGAGTACGGGAGATGGCAATGAGCAGTTCTTC. Translating it yields CASSLSTGDGNEQFF.

The chain employs TRBV21-1 and TRBJ2-6; the table's D call of TRBD1 was not tested on the DNA. TRBV21-1 is a pseudogene locus. The CDR3 totals 17 residues. The CDR3 DNA sequence: TGTGCCAGCAGCAAAGCCGGGACAAGGGCTGGGGCCAACGTCCTGACTTTC. Translation gives CASSKAGTRAGANVLTF.

The count of this clone is one. The chain carries TRBV28 and TRBJ1-2; D unclear. Germline CDR1 is MDHEN and CDR2 is SYDVKM. The CDR3 length is 13 residues. V lost 1 base to trimming and J lost 8 bases, with 11 bases between them. CDR3 protein: CASSLSRREGYTF. CDR3 coding DNA: TGTGCCAGCAGTTTATCACGGAGGGAGGGCTACACCTTC.

This clone was detected only a few times. V is TRBV19 and J is TRBJ1-1; perhaps TRBD1 as D (5 bases). The CDR3 contains 16 residues. The V end lost 7 bases, the J end lost 4 bases, and 22 bases lay between the germline ends. The germline V gene has CDR1 LNHDA and CDR2 SQIVND (reference sequence). For the CDR3, the DNA is TGTGCCAGTACCACTAGGGGACTCACGCTCAGCACTGAAGCTTTCTTT. Translating it yields CASTTRGLTLSTEAFF.

This clone was detected a few times. The V call is TRBV5-6, the J call TRBJ2-5; D gene ambiguous. Germline V CDR1 and CDR2: SGHDT, YYEEEE. This CDR3 has 11 residues. V was cut by 3 bases and J by 5 bases, with 5 bases left in between. CDR3 amino acids: CASSSRETQYF. In nucleotides, the CDR3 is TGTGCCAGCAGCTCCCGGGAGACCCAGTACTTC. The full variable domain, with the rest looked up from reference TRBV5-6 and TRBJ2-5, is DAGVTQSPTHLIKTRGQQVTLRCSPKSGHDTVSWYQQALGQGPQFIFQYYEEEERQRGNFPDRFSGHQFPNYSSELNVNALLLGDSALYLCASSSRETQYFGPGTRLLVL.

The chain uses TRBV19 and TRBJ1-6; a weak D match, TRBD1 (5 bases). Germline loops: CDR1 LNHDA, CDR2 SQIVND (reference sequence). CDR3 length: 14 amino acids. V lost 5 bases and J lost 5, with 10 bases in between. The CDR3 nucleotides are TGTGCCAGTAGTCACAGGCGAGATAATTCACCCCTCCACTTT. It codes for CASSHRRDNSPLHF.

The CDR3 nucleotides are TGTGCCAGCAGCCTTAGCGGGAGTGGGAACACCGGGGAGCTGTTTTTT. Translation: CASSLSGSGNTGELFF. The chain links TRBV7-2 to TRBJ2-2, with 9 nucleotides matching TRBD2. The CDR3 runs to 16 residues. Germline V gene data show CDR1 as SGHTA and CDR2 as FQGNSA. Trimming cost V 5 bases and J 1 base; bases outside gene matches: 5.